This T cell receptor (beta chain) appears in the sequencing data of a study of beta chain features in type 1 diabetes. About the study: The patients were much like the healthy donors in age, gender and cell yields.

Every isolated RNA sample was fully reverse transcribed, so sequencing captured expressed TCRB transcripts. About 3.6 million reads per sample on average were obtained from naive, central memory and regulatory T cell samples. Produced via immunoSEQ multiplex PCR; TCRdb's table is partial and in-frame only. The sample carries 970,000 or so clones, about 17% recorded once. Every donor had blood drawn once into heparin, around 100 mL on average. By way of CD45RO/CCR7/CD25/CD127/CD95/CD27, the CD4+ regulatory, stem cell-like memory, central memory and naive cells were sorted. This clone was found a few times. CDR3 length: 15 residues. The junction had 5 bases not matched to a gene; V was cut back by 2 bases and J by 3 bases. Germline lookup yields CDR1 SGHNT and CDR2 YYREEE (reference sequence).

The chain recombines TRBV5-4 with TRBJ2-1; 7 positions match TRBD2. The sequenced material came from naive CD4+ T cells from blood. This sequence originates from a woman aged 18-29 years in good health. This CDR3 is CASSLDAGDYNEQFF. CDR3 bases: TGTGCCAGCAGCTTAGATGCGGGAGACTACAATGAGCAGTTCTTC.